This T cell receptor beta chain was identified in a study of blood T cell repertoires in COVID-19. The wider study: Acute and convalescent COVID-19 specimens originated in the United States, Italy and Spain. Nucleic acid was either cDNA or gDNA, and it came from T cells, B-cell-depleted T cells, or PBMCs.

CDR1 and CDR2 (germline): MNHNY, SVGAGI (reference sequence). The CDR3 runs 14 residues. Deletions cut 0 bases from V and 7 bases from J, with 12 bases between. In the study's own analysis: Reference gene primers were amplified, and this amplification served to estimate nucleated cell counts. The method was immunoSEQ multiplex PCR; TCRdb's version includes in-frame clones alone and lacks a portion of them. V, J and clone size reflect that table, while D and trimming were determined from the DNA. This repertoire shows some 120,000 clones, 65% to 85% found once; its top ten account for roughly 0.89%. Sequenced input: peripheral blood. This sequence joins TRBV6-6 and TRBJ1-1; D gene ambiguous. The receptor was derived from a woman in her seventies with acute or convalescent COVID-19. This CDR3 is CASSYSGRLNEAFF. The CDR3 bases are TGTGCCAGCAGTTACTCCGGGAGGCTGAATGAAGCTTTCTTT.